These 6 T cell receptor beta chains share one sample of origin, sequenced in a study of cytomegalovirus exposure and HLA in healthy donors. The study ran its PCR with 60 Vbeta and 13 Jbeta primers. Sequenced by immunoSEQ multiplex PCR; TCRdb stores in-frame clones only, minus some. This table holds 54,000 or so clones, around three fifths found once. The sequenced sample consisted of PBMCs. These receptors all stem from a human donor in good health.

This clone was detected only once. The rearrangement uses TRBV19 and TRBJ1-2, with TRBD1 matching 8 bases. From germline, CDR1 is LNHDA and CDR2 SQIVND (reference sequence). This CDR3 contains 14 residues. V shed 4 bases, J shed 3 bases, and the junction held 4 bases outside the gene matches. CDR3 region: CASSTTGVDYGYTF. The CDR3 DNA follows: TGTGCCAGTAGTACGACAGGGGTGGACTATGGCTACACCTTC.

The chain links TRBV5-6 to TRBJ1-4; the D is unclear. V was trimmed by 4 bases and J by 7 bases, leaving 11 bases between them. Germline values: CDR1 SGHDT, CDR2 YYEEEE. This CDR3 has 13 amino acids. The CDR3: CASSTDTPEKLFF. Written as DNA, the CDR3 is TGTGCCAGCAGCACCGACACCCCTGAAAAACTGTTTTTT.

The chain links TRBV9 to TRBJ1-5, with TRBD1 matching over 9 bases. J gave up 6 bases and V 2 bases, and 3 bases lay outside the gene matches. Germline CDR1 and CDR2: SGDLS and YYNGEE. The CDR3 covers 14 residues. This CDR3 is CASSVGQGGQPQHF. The CDR3 DNA is TGTGCCAGCAGCGTGGGACAGGGCGGTCAGCCCCAGCATTTT.

The chain couples TRBV5-6 to TRBJ1-1, with D perhaps matching TRBD1 (5 bases). V was clipped by 4 bases and J by 2 bases, with 12 bases between them. Germline V lookup: CDR1 SGHDT, CDR2 YYEEEE. This CDR3 region has 14 residues. CDR3: CASSGLGGNTEAFF. In DNA, the CDR3 is TGTGCCAGCAGCGGGTTGGGGGGAAACACTGAAGCTTTCTTT.

Points on this clone: A junction end diverges from the germline sequence, so it may reflect a read error. V usage is TRBV7-6 and J usage is TRBJ1-6; D remains ambiguous. The germline gives CDR1 SGHVS, CDR2 FNYEAQ. The length of the CDR3 is 13 residues. CDR3 sequence reads: CACSFGEGSPLHF. The CDR3 DNA reads as TGTGCCTGCAGCTTCGGTGAGGGATCACCCCTCCACTTT. The whole variable domain, filled in from reference TRBV7-6 and TRBJ1-6, reads GAGVSQSPRYKVTKRGQDVALRCDPISGHVSLYWYRQALGQGPEFLTYFNYEAQQDKSGLPNDRFSAERPEGSISTLTIQRTEQRDSAMYRCACSFGEGSPLHFGNGTRLTVT.

V usage is TRBV30 and J usage is TRBJ1-6, with 7 bases fitting TRBD1. The germline CDR1 and CDR2 sequences are GTSNPN and SVGIG (reference sequence). V dropped 4 bases and J dropped 7; count of bases not matched to a gene: 7. CDR3 length: 14 amino acids. CDR3 nucleotide sequence: TGTGCCTGGAACCGGGACAGCACAAATTCACCCCTCCACTTT. Protein product: CAWNRDSTNSPLHF. Looking up the rest from reference TRBV30 and TRBJ1-6 gives the full variable domain: SQTIHQWPATLVQPVGSPLSLECTVEGTSNPNLYWYRQAAGRGLQLLFYSVGIGQISSEVPQNLSASRPQDRQFILSSKKLLLSDSGFYLCAWNRDSTNSPLHFGNGTRLTVT.